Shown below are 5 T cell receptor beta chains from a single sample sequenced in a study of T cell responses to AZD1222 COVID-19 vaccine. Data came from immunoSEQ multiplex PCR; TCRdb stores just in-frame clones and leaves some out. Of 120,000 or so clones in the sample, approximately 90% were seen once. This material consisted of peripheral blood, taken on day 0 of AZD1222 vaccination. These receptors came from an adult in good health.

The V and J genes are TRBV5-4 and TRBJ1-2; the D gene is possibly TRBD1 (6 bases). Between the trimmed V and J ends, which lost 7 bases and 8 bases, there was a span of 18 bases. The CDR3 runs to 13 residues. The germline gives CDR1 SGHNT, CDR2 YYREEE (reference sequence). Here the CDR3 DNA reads TGTGCCAGCGCAGGGGAGGGCCCCGCCGGCTACACCTTC. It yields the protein CASAGEGPAGYTF.

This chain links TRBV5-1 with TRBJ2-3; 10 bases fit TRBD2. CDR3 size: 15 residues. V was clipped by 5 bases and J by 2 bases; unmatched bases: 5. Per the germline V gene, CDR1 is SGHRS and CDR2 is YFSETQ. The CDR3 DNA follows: TGCGCCAGCAGGCAGCGGGGGGGATACACAGATACGCAGTATTTT. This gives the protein CASRQRGGYTDTQYF.

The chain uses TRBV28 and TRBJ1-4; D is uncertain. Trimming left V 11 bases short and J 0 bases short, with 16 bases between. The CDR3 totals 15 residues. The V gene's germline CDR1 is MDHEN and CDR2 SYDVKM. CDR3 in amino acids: CASRKAGATNEKLFF. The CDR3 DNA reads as TGTGCCTCAAGAAAGGCAGGTGCAACTAATGAAAAACTGTTTTTT.

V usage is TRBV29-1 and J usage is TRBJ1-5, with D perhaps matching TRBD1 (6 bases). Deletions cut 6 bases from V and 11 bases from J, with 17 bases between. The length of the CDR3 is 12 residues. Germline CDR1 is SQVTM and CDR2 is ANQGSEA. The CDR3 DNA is TGCAGCGTATTGTCGAGGGGGGAGGCCCAGCATTTT. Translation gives CSVLSRGEAQHF.

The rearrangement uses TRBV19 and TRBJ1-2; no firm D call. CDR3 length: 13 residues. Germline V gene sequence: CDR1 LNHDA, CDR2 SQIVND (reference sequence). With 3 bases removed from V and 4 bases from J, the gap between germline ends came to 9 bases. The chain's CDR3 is CASSMGSLYGYTF. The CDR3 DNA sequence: TGTGCCAGTAGTATGGGATCGCTCTATGGCTACACCTTC.